The 18 T cell receptor beta chains listed next were all sequenced from one sample in a study of blood T cells in healthy people across ages. A second roughly 6 to 11 cycle PCR used barcoded and J-beta primers. TCRdb reprocessed the 5' RACE reads with MiXCR, giving one entry per CDR3 protein. The table includes roughly 1.7 million distinct CDR3 sequences, 30% to 35% detected once. The specimen sequenced was blood. These receptors were obtained from a woman younger than 45 in good health.

This chain connects TRBV10-3 to TRBJ2-7; D not certain. This CDR3 has 12 residues. From germline, CDR1 is ENHRY and CDR2 SYGVKD. Trimming cost V 7 bases and J 0 bases, with 7 bases left between them. CDR3 nucleotide sequence: TGTGCCATCACTGGCGGCTCCTACGAGCAGTACTTC. Translated, it gives CAITGGSYEQYF.

V gene TRBV28 combines with J gene TRBJ2-7; 10 bases fit TRBD2. CDR1 is MDHEN, CDR2 SYDVKM, per germline. Unmatched junction bases numbered 16, after V lost 5 bases and J lost 0 bases. This CDR3 has 19 residues. The CDR3 sequence is CASSRYVLTSGLHSYEQYF. The DNA of the CDR3 is TGTGCCAGCAGTCGCTACGTTTTGACTAGCGGGCTTCACTCCTACGAGCAGTACTTC.

This clonotype was observed a handful of times. The V call is TRBV20-1, the J call TRBJ2-5, with D perhaps TRBD2 (5 bases). V lost 1 base and J lost 1, with 10 bases in between. The CDR3 sequence is 14 residues long. Germline values: CDR1 DFQATT, CDR2 SNEGSKA (reference sequence). The CDR3 bases are TGCAGTGCTAGAGGACGAGCGGCCCAAGAGACCCAGTACTTC. It is translated as CSARGRAAQETQYF.

This clonotype came up a few times. V gene TRBV20-1 combines with J gene TRBJ2-1; a possible D gene is TRBD2 (5 bases). With 5 bases removed from V and 0 bases from J, the gap between germline ends came to 26 bases. Germline-derived CDR1 and CDR2 are DFQATT and SNEGSKA (reference sequence). The CDR3 contains 19 residues. The CDR3 is CSAREAVDWGRSSYNEQFF. In DNA, the CDR3 is TGCAGTGCTCGGGAAGCGGTCGATTGGGGTCGGAGCTCCTACAATGAGCAGTTCTTC.

DNA of the CDR3: TGTGCCAGCAACACTAGGTGGGATACGCAGTATTTT. Amino acid sequence: CASNTRWDTQYF. The chain is built from TRBV11-2 and TRBJ2-3; D is possibly TRBD2 (5 bases). Germline V lookup: CDR1 SGHAT, CDR2 FQNNGV. CDR3 length: 12 amino acids. The ends were cut back, 7 bases at V and 6 bases at J, with 11 bases in the middle. Drawing the rest from reference TRBV11-2 and TRBJ2-3, the complete variable domain is EAGVAQSPRYKIIEKRQSVAFWCNPISGHATLYWYQQILGQGPKLLIQFQNNGVVDDSQLPKDRFSAERLKGVDSTLKIQPAKLEDSAVYLCASNTRWDTQYFGPGTRLTVL.

Only a few counts were recorded for this clonotype. The V gene is TRBV9, the J gene TRBJ2-3, with 12 nucleotides matching TRBD2. V lost 7 bases and J lost 3; bases outside the gene matches: 6. The CDR3 extends over 15 amino acids. Germline V CDR1 and CDR2: SGDLS, YYNGEE. The CDR3, as DNA: TGTGCCAGCGGACCAACTAGCGGGAGGACAGATACGCAGTATTTT. This gives the protein CASGPTSGRTDTQYF. Using reference TRBV9 and TRBJ2-3 for the parts outside the CDR3, the full variable domain is DSGVTQTPKHLITATGQRVTLRCSPRSGDLSVYWYQQSLDQGLQFLIQYYNGEERAKGNILERFSAQQFPDLHSELNLSSLELGDSALYFCASGPTSGRTDTQYFGPGTRLTVL.

The chain has TRBV4-2 and TRBJ2-2; D is possibly TRBD2 (6 bases). This CDR3 spans 17 amino acids. CDR1 is LGHNA, CDR2 YNFKEQ, per germline. Trimming stripped 2 bases from V and 4 bases from J, with 17 bases between. The CDR3 spells CASSQRSTGVGTGELFF. The CDR3 DNA reads as TGTGCCAGCAGCCAAAGGTCTACGGGAGTTGGCACCGGGGAGCTGTTTTTT.

This clonotype was observed a single time. A much bigger clone sits one base away, suggesting this may be a read error. The V call is TRBV20-1, the J call TRBJ2-7; TRBD2 matches 7 bases. Trimming removed 2 bases from V and 3 bases from J; junction bases left unmatched: 10. The length of the CDR3 is 15 residues. Per germline, CDR1 DFQATT and CDR2 SNEGSKA (reference sequence). DNA of the CDR3: TGCAGTGCTAGACCCCTAAGCGGGACCTTCTACGAGCAGTACTTC. Its protein product is CSARPLSGTFYEQYF.

The V call is TRBV6-1, the J call TRBJ2-1, with D hard to call. The CDR3 length is 15 residues. V was pared by 2 bases and J by 4 bases, with 12 bases between. The germline gives CDR1 MNHNS, CDR2 SASEGT. Here the CDR3 reads CASSELDAGYNEQFF. The CDR3 nucleotides are TGTGCCAGCAGTGAATTGGACGCCGGATACAATGAGCAGTTCTTC.

The sample holds a few counts of this clonotype. The chain is built from TRBV6-2 or TRBV6-3 and TRBJ2-1, with D possibly being TRBD2 (6 bases). Deletions cut 5 bases from V and 7 bases from J, with 18 bases between. CDR1 and CDR2 (germline): MNHEY, SVGEGT. The CDR3 runs 15 residues. CDR3 residues: CASSQWGLAGNEQFF. For the CDR3, the DNA is TGTGCCAGCAGTCAGTGGGGACTGGCTGGAAATGAGCAGTTCTTC.

The J gene is TRBJ2-7, the V gene TRBV12-3 or TRBV12-4; TRBD1 aligns across 8 bases. The V and J ends lost 11 bases and 0 bases, in that order; junction bases with no gene match: 9. The CDR3 extends over 14 amino acids. CDR3 DNA sequence: TGTGCCCTCCCGCGACAGGGGATCTCCTACGAGCAGTACTTC. It is translated as CALPRQGISYEQYF.

This clonotype appeared many times. V usage is TRBV5-1 and J usage is TRBJ2-6; 9 positions agree with TRBD1. Germline values: CDR1 SGHRS, CDR2 YFSETQ. The CDR3 length is 19 residues. The V and J ends lost 4 bases and 0 bases, in that order; junction bases with no gene match: 11. In DNA form, the CDR3 reads TGCGCCAGCAGCCACAGGGGGCTCCCAGATCGCTCTGGGGCCAACGTCCTGACTTTC. Encoded protein: CASSHRGLPDRSGANVLTF.

This chain connects TRBV7-2 to TRBJ2-1, with D possibly TRBD2 on 6 matching bases. Deletions cut 5 bases from V and 0 bases from J, with 11 bases between. The CDR3 has 15 residues. The V gene's germline CDR1 is SGHTA and CDR2 FQGNSA. As DNA, the CDR3 is TGTGCCAGCAGCAGCGGGCCCTACTCCTACAATGAGCAGTTCTTC. It yields the protein CASSSGPYSYNEQFF.

This clonotype was seen more than once but under ten times. The chain carries TRBV2 and TRBJ2-5; D ambiguous. The last part of the DNA fits TRBJ2-7 better; the J call may be wrong. The CDR3 is made up of 15 amino acids. The germline gives CDR1 SNHLY, CDR2 FYNNEI. CDR3 region: CASSEGIGIYDEQYF. The CDR3 DNA reads as TGTGCCAGCAGTGAAGGAATAGGGATTTACGACGAGCAGTACTTC.

This clonotype has only one observation. V is TRBV20-1 and J is TRBJ1-5; D unresolved. CDR3 size: 15 residues. The germline gives CDR1 DFQATT, CDR2 SNEGSKA (reference sequence). Trimming stripped 6 bases from V and 3 bases from J, with 18 bases between. CDR3 DNA sequence: TGCAGTGCCCAGATAGGTCGTGGATACAATCAGCCCCAGCATTTT. It is translated as CSAQIGRGYNQPQHF.

Regarding this clonotype: This sequence may be a read error, since a much larger clone differs from it by one base. The chain carries TRBV10-3 and TRBJ2-1; TRBD1 might be the D (6 bases). V was pared by 5 bases and J by 6 bases, with 14 bases between. The germline V gene has CDR1 ENHRY and CDR2 SYGVKD. The CDR3 covers 14 residues. The CDR3 protein is CAISLARGINEQFF. In DNA, the CDR3 is TGTGCCATCAGTTTAGCGAGGGGGATCAATGAGCAGTTCTTC.

This clonotype was observed a few times. This sequence joins TRBV6-2 or TRBV6-3 and TRBJ1-2, with TRBD1 matching 7 bases. V trimming: 6 bases; J trimming: 8 bases; junction bases outside the gene matches: 9. Looked up from germline, CDR1 is MNHEY and CDR2 is SVGEGT. The CDR3 is made up of 13 amino acids. The CDR3 region is CASSHTDRAGYTF. The CDR3 DNA sequence: TGTGCCAGCAGCCACACCGACAGGGCCGGCTACACCTTC.

The rearrangement links TRBV7-3 to TRBJ2-3, with D perhaps TRBD1 or TRBD2 (5 bases each). V lost 5 bases, J lost 1 base, and 19 bases lay in between. Germline V CDR1 and CDR2: SGHTA, FQGTGA. CDR3 size: 17 residues. The CDR3 region has the DNA TGTGCCAGCAGCCCCGCCGCCCCAGGGACCCGCACAGATACGCAGTATTTT. This sequence encodes CASSPAAPGTRTDTQYF.